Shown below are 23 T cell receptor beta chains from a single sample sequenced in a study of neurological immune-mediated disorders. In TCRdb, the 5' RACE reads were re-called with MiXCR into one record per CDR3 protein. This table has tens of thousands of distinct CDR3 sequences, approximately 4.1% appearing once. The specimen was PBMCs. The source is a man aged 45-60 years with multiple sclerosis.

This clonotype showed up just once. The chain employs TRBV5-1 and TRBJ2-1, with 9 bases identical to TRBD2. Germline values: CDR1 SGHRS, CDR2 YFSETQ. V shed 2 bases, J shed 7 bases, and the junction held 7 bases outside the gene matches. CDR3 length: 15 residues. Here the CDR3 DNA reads TGCGCCAGCAGCTTAACAGAGCTAGCGGGAAATGAGCAGTTCTTC. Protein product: CASSLTELAGNEQFF. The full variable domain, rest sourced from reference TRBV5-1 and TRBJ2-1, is KAGVTQTPRYLIKTRGQQVTLSCSPISGHRSVSWYQQTPGQGLQFLFEYFSETQRNKGNFPGRFSGRQFSNSRSEMNVSTLELGDSALYLCASSLTELAGNEQFFGPGTRLTVL.

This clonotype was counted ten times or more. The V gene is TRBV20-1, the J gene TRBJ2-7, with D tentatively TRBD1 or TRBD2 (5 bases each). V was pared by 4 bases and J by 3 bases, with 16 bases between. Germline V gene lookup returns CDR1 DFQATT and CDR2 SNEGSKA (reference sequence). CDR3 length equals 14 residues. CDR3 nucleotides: TGCAGTGCTACAGGAGACAGCGGATACTACGAGCAGTACTTC. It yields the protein CSATGDSGYYEQYF.

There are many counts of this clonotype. In nucleotides, the CDR3 is TGTGCCACCAGCAGAGATCCGGGGGCCTACGAGCAGTACTTC. Encoded protein: CATSRDPGAYEQYF. This chain connects TRBV15 to TRBJ2-7; possible D gene TRBD2, 6 bases. The CDR3 is 14 residues long. Germline CDR1 LNHNV, CDR2 YYDKDF (reference sequence). V shed 0 bases and J shed 2 bases, with 8 bases lying between them.

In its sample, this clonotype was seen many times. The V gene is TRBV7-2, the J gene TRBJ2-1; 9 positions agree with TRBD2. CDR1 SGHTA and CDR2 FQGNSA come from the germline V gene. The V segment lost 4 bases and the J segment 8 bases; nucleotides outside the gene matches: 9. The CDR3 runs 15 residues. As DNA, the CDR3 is TGTGCCAGCAGCTCCCGGGCGGGAGGGGGGTATGAGCAGTTCTTC. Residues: CASSSRAGGGYEQFF. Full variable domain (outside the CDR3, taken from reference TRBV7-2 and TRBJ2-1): GAGVSQSPSNKVTEKGKDVELRCDPISGHTALYWYRQSLGQGLEFLIYFQGNSAPDKSGLPSDRFSAERTGGSVSTLTIQRTQQEDSAVYLCASSSRAGGGYEQFFGPGTRLTVL.

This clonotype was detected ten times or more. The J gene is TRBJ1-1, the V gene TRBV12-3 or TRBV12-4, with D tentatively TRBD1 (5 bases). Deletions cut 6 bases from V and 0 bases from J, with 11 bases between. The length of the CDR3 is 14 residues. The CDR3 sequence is CASRPRQLNTEAFF. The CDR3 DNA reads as TGTGCCAGCAGGCCTAGACAGTTGAACACTGAAGCTTTCTTT.

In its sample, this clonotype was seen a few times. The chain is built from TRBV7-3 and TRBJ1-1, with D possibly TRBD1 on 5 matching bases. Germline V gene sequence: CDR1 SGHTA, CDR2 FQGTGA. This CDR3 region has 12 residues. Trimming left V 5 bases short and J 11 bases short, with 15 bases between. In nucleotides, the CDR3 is TGTGCCAGCAGCCTGGGCGGGGCGCGGGCTTTCTTT. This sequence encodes CASSLGGARAFF.

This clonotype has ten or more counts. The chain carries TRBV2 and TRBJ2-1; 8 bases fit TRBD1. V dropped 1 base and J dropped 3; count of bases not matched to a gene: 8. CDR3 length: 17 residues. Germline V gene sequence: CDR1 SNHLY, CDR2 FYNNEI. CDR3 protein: CASSEGEDRVGYNEQFF. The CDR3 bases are TGTGCCAGCAGTGAAGGTGAGGACAGGGTTGGCTACAATGAGCAGTTCTTC.

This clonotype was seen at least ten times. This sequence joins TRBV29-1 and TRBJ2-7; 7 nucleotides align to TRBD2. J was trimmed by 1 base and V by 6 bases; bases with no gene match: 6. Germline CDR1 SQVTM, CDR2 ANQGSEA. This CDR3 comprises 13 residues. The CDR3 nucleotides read TGCAGCGTAGCGGGACCACCTTCCTACGAGCAGTACTTC. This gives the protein CSVAGPPSYEQYF.

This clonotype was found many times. CDR3 loop: CASSSPRRSGREQYF. For the CDR3, the DNA is TGTGCCAGCAGCTCCCCGCGGAGGTCCGGTAGGGAGCAGTACTTC. V gene TRBV11-2 combines with J gene TRBJ2-7; D perhaps matches TRBD2 (5 bases). CDR3 length: 15 amino acids. V gave up 4 bases and J gave up 7 bases, with 20 bases separating them. CDR1 and CDR2 from the germline V gene are SGHAT and FQNNGV.

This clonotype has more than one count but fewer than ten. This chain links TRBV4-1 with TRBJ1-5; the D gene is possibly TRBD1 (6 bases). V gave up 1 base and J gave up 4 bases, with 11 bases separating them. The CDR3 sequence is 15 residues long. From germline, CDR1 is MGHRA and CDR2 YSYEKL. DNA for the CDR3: TGCGCCAGCAGCCAAGTCCCAGGGGCAAATCAGCCCCAGCATTTT. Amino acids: CASSQVPGANQPQHF.

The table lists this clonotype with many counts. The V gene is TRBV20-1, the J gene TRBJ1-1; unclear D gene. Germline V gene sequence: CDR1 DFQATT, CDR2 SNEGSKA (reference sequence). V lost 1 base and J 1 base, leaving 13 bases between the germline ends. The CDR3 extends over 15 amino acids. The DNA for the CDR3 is TGCAGTGCTAGAGCCCTCCGTGCGGGGAACACTGAAGCTTTCTTT. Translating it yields CSARALRAGNTEAFF.

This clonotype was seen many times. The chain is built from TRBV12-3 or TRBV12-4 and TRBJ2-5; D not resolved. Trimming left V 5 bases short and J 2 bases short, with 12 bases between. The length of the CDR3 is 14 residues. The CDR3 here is CASSEQTFQETQYF. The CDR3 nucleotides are TGTGCCAGCAGTGAACAGACGTTTCAAGAGACCCAGTACTTC.

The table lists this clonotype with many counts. The CDR3: CASSIPDSAKNIQYF. Written as DNA, the CDR3 is TGTGCCAGCAGTATCCCCGACAGTGCCAAAAACATTCAGTACTTC. The chain employs TRBV28 and TRBJ2-4, with D possibly matching TRBD1 (5 bases). Germline V gene data show CDR1 as MDHEN and CDR2 as SYDVKM. Trimming cost V 5 bases and J 1 base, with 12 bases left between them. This CDR3 is 15 amino acids long.

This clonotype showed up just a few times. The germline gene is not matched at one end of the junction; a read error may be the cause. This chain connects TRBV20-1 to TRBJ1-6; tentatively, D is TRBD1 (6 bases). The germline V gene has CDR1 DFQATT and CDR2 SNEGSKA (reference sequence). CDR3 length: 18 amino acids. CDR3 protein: CSARRGAAGSSYNSPLNF. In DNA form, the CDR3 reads TGCAGTGCTAGAAGGGGGGCGGCAGGGAGCTCCTATAATTCACCCCTCAACTTT.

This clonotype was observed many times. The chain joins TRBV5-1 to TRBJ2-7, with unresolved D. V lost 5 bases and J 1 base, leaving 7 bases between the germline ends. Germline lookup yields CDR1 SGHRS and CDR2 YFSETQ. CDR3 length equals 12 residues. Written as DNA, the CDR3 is TGCGCCAGCAGAGAGCAGTCCTACGAGCAGTACTTC. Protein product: CASREQSYEQYF.

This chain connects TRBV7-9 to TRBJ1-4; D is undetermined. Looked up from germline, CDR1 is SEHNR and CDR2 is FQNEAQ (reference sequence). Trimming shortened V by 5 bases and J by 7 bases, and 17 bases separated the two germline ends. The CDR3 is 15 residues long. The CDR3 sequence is CASSPPRSLGEKLFF. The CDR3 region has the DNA TGTGCCAGCAGCCCCCCGCGGTCCCTGGGTGAAAAACTGTTTTTT.

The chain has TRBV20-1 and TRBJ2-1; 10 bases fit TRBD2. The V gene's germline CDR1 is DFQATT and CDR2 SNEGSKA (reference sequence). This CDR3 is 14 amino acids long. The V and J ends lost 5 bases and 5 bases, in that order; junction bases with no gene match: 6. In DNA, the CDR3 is TGCAGTGCTCCACTAGCGGGGAAGGACAATGAGCAGTTCTTC. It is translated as CSAPLAGKDNEQFF.

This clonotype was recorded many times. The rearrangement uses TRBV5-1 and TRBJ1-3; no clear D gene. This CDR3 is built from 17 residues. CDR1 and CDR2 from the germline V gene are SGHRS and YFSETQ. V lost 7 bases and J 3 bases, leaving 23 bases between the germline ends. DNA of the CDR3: TGCGCCAGCGCCCGGGAGGGTTCCTCTTCAATTGGAAACACCATATATTTT. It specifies CASAREGSSSIGNTIYF.

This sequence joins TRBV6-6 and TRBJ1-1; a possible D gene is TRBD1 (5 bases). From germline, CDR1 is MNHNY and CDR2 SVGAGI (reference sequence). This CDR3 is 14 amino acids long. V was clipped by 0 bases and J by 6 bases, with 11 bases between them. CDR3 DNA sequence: TGTGCCAGCAGTTACTCCAGGGTAAAGTCTGAAGCTTTCTTT. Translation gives CASSYSRVKSEAFF.

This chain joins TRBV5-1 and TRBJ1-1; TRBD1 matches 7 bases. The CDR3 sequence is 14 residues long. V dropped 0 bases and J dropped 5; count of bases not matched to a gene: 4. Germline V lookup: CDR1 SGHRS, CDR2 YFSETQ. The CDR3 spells CASSLARGLTEAFF. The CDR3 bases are TGCGCCAGCAGCTTGGCTAGGGGGCTTACTGAAGCTTTCTTT.

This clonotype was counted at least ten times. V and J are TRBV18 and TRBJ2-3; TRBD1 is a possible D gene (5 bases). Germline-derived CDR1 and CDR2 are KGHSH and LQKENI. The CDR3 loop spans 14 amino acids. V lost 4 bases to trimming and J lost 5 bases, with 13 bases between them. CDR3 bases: TGTGCCAGCTCACTGGGGCCCGGCGAAGATACGCAGTATTTT. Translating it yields CASSLGPGEDTQYF.

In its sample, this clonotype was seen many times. In DNA form, the CDR3 reads TGTGCCAGTAGTATTCCAGGACGTGGAGGCGTCGAGCAGTTCTTC. This sequence encodes CASSIPGRGGVEQFF. This chain joins TRBV19 and TRBJ2-1; maybe TRBD2 (5 bases). This CDR3 has 15 amino acids. Germline assignment: CDR1 LNHDA and CDR2 SQIVND (reference sequence). Trimming pared 3 bases from V and 10 bases from J, leaving 19 bases between. Supplemented by reference TRBV19 and TRBJ2-1, the full variable domain reads DGGITQSPKYLFRKEGQNVTLSCEQNLNHDAMYWYRQDPGQGLRLIYYSQIVNDFQKGDIAEGYSVSREKKESFPLTVTSAQKNPTAFYLCASSIPGRGGVEQFFGPGTRLTVL.

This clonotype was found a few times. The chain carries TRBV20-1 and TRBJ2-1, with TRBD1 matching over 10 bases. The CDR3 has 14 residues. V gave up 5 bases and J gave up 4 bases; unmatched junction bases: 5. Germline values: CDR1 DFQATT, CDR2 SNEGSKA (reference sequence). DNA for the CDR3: TGCAGTGCTGACAGGGGGCTCACGTACAATGAGCAGTTCTTC. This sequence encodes CSADRGLTYNEQFF.